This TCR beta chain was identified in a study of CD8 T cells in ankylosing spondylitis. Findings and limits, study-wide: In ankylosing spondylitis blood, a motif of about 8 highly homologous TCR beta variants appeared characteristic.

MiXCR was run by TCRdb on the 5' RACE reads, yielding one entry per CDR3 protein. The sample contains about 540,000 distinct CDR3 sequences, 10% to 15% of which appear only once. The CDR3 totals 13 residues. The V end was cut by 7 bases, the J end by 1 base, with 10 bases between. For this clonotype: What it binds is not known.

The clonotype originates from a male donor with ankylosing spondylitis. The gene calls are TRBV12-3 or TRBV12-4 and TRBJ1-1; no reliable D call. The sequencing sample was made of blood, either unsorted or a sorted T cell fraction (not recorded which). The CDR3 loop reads CASKTDQNTEAFF. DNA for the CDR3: TGTGCCAGCAAGACCGACCAGAACACTGAAGCTTTCTTT.